The 3 T cell receptor beta chains given below trace back to one sample, sequenced in a study of neurological immune-mediated disorders. TCRdb reanalysed the 5' RACE reads using MiXCR and keeps one entry per CDR3 protein. The sample lists approximately 24,000 distinct CDR3 sequences, about an eighth occurring once. The sample taken for sequencing was PBMCs. Receptors originate from a woman between 40 and 50 years old with HTLV-1-associated myelopathy (HAM/TSP).

This clonotype appeared many times. The rearrangement uses TRBV9 and TRBJ1-1; D remains unclear. The germline V gene has CDR1 SGDLS and CDR2 YYNGEE. V was cut by 2 bases and J by 1 base, with 6 bases left in between. This CDR3 is built from 13 residues. CDR3 protein: CASSVSPNTEAFF. The CDR3 DNA follows: TGTGCCAGCAGCGTCTCCCCGAACACTGAAGCTTTCTTT.

The rearrangement links TRBV20-1 to TRBJ2-1; 10 nucleotides agree with TRBD2. The CDR3 covers 14 residues. Unmatched junction bases numbered 8, after V lost 3 bases and J lost 9 bases. Germline values: CDR1 DFQATT, CDR2 SNEGSKA (reference sequence). In DNA, the CDR3 is TGCAGTGCTAGGAGCGGGGGGGCAAGAGTTGAGCAGTTCTTC. It codes for CSARSGGARVEQFF.

This clonotype was detected ten times or more. This rearrangement joins TRBV2 to TRBJ2-5, with 9 bases matching TRBD1. The V gene end was trimmed by 8 bases and the J gene end by 4 bases; junction bases not matched to a gene: 5. This CDR3 spans 13 amino acids. CDR1 is SNHLY and CDR2 is FYNNEI in the germline V gene. CDR3 DNA: TGTGCCAGCCGAAAGGACAGGGGAGAGACCCAGTACTTC. Translated: CASRKDRGETQYF.